The clone carrying this T cell receptor (beta chain) was counted a few times. Its antigen is unidentified. The sample is drawn from a study of T cells after yellow fever vaccination. Study findings and constraints: Weaker, the secondary response had a peak occurring faster, on day 5 versus 15. Among primary-vaccination clones, most reappeared after the booster, at about 95% for CD4 and about 90% for CD8.

Making TCR cDNA involved 5'RACE template switching, which added UMIs and a universal primer site. TCRdb analysed the 5' RACE reads with MiXCR anew, one entry per CDR3 protein. The sample comprises a few hundred thousand distinct CDR3 sequences, around 6.8% of which are singletons, and around 17% rests with the top ten. The V end lost 4 bases, the J end lost 2 bases, and 14 bases lay between the germline ends. This CDR3 contains 15 residues. CDR1 is SGHRS and CDR2 is YFSETQ in the germline V gene. The rearrangement links TRBV5-1 to TRBJ2-3, with a weak D call TRBD1 (6 bases). The sample here was PBMCs, taken about 49 days after the first yellow fever vaccination. The receptor's source is a man between 18 and 29 years old who received the YFV17D yellow fever vaccine. CDR3 DNA sequence: TGCGCCAGCAGCCCGGGCCAGGGGTACACAGATACGCAGTATTTT. As protein: CASSPGQGYTDTQYF. The whole variable domain, remainder taken from reference TRBV5-1 and TRBJ2-3, is KAGVTQTPRYLIKTRGQQVTLSCSPISGHRSVSWYQQTPGQGLQFLFEYFSETQRNKGNFPGRFSGRQFSNSRSEMNVSTLELGDSALYLCASSPGQGYTDTQYFGPGTRLTVL.